Listed below are T cell receptor beta chains from one sample, sequenced in a study of Ad26.COV2.S vaccination and SARS-CoV-2 variants. Repertoires were generated with immunoSEQ multiplex PCR, while TCRdb's copy carries only in-frame clones and drops some. The sample lists about 320,000 clones, approximately 80% occurring once. Sequencing was performed on peripheral blood, taken in a trial of Ad26.COV2.S vaccine versus placebo. The receptors come from a person between 18 and 65 years old who received the Ad26.COV2.S COVID-19 vaccine or a placebo. Both conserved end residues are part of each CDR3. Each record gives: clone size, V gene, D gene, J gene, CDR3 protein, CDR3 DNA. A D gene is named only where the DNA matches it firmly. A row's size may be missing; if present it is once, few, many or a size class.

clone_size: -; v_call: TRBV12-3/TRBV12-4; d_call: -; j_call: TRBJ2-7; cdr3_aa: CASKGRDSYEQYF; cdr3_nt: TGTGCCAGCAAGGGGCGGGACTCCTACGAGCAGTACTTC
clone_size: -; v_call: TRBV2; d_call: TRBD1; j_call: TRBJ2-7; cdr3_aa: CASTRQGSGEQYF; cdr3_nt: TGTGCCAGCACCCGACAGGGGAGCGGCGAGCAGTACTTC
clone_size: -; v_call: TRBV9; d_call: -; j_call: TRBJ2-6; cdr3_aa: CASSPRVGANVLTF; cdr3_nt: TGTGCCAGCAGCCCCAGGGTAGGGGCCAACGTCCTGACTTTC
clone_size: few; v_call: TRBV28; d_call: TRBD2; j_call: TRBJ2-3; cdr3_aa: CASTPPGGTDTQYF; cdr3_nt: TGTGCCAGCACACCTCCCGGGGGGACAGATACGCAGTATTTT
clone_size: -; v_call: TRBV5-1; d_call: -; j_call: TRBJ2-3; cdr3_aa: CASSSGEQTDTQYF; cdr3_nt: TGCGCCAGCAGCTCAGGAGAGCAGACAGATACGCAGTATTTT
clone_size: -; v_call: TRBV5-1; d_call: TRBD1; j_call: TRBJ2-1; cdr3_aa: CASSRDRANNEQFF; cdr3_nt: TGCGCCAGCAGCCGGGACAGGGCTAACAATGAGCAGTTCTTC
clone_size: few; v_call: TRBV7-9; d_call: -; j_call: TRBJ2-7; cdr3_aa: CASSPNTPYEQYF; cdr3_nt: TGTGCCAGCAGCCCCAACACCCCCTACGAGCAGTACTTC
clone_size: once; v_call: TRBV28; d_call: -; j_call: TRBJ2-7; cdr3_aa: CASSFQGGGTYEQYF; cdr3_nt: TGTGCCAGCAGCTTCCAAGGGGGGGGAACCTACGAGCAGTACTTC
clone_size: -; v_call: TRBV5-4; d_call: -; j_call: TRBJ2-2; cdr3_aa: CASSPPRGTNPGELFF; cdr3_nt: TGTGCCAGCAGCCCACCCAGGGGCACGAACCCCGGGGAGCTGTTTTTT
clone_size: few; v_call: TRBV5-1; d_call: TRBD1; j_call: TRBJ1-2; cdr3_aa: CASNPGTGSNYGYTF; cdr3_nt: TGCGCCAGCAACCCGGGGACAGGGTCTAACTATGGCTACACCTTC
clone_size: -; v_call: TRBV3-1/TRBV3-2; d_call: -; j_call: TRBJ1-1; cdr3_aa: CASSQRSWVQQNTEAFF; cdr3_nt: TGTGCCAGCAGCCAAAGGTCATGGGTACAACAAAACACTGAAGCTTTCTTT
clone_size: few; v_call: TRBV6-5; d_call: -; j_call: TRBJ2-6; cdr3_aa: CASMGSGANVLTF; cdr3_nt: TGTGCCAGCATGGGCTCTGGGGCCAACGTCCTGACTTTC
clone_size: once; v_call: TRBV27; d_call: -; j_call: TRBJ1-2; cdr3_aa: CASSYQAGIPSSGYTF; cdr3_nt: TGTGCCAGCAGCTACCAAGCGGGGATTCCCTCGAGCGGCTACACCTTC
clone_size: -; v_call: TRBV2; d_call: -; j_call: TRBJ1-2; cdr3_aa: CASSEAQGYGGYTF; cdr3_nt: TGTGCCAGCAGTGAAGCGCAAGGGTACGGTGGCTACACCTTC
clone_size: -; v_call: TRBV7-6; d_call: TRBD2; j_call: TRBJ2-3; cdr3_aa: CASSLPGGGVTDTQYF; cdr3_nt: TGTGCCAGCAGCTTACCGGGGGGGGGCGTCACAGATACGCAGTATTTT
clone_size: -; v_call: TRBV3-1/TRBV3-2; d_call: -; j_call: TRBJ2-7; cdr3_aa: CASSQASSYEQYF; cdr3_nt: TGTGCCAGCAGCCAAGCTAGCTCCTACGAGCAGTACTTC
clone_size: few; v_call: TRBV27; d_call: -; j_call: TRBJ1-1; cdr3_aa: CASSRTSGKNTEAFF; cdr3_nt: TGTGCCAGCAGTCGGACTTCAGGGAAGAACACTGAAGCTTTCTTT
clone_size: -; v_call: TRBV7-2; d_call: -; j_call: TRBJ2-3; cdr3_aa: CASSSPYWAGARTDTQYF; cdr3_nt: TGTGCCAGCAGCTCGCCGTACTGGGCGGGGGCTAGGACAGATACGCAGTATTTT
clone_size: -; v_call: TRBV6-5; d_call: TRBD1; j_call: TRBJ1-2; cdr3_aa: CASSYERQGIYGYTF; cdr3_nt: TGTGCCAGCAGTTACGAGAGACAGGGGATCTATGGCTACACCTTC
clone_size: -; v_call: TRBV6-2/TRBV6-3; d_call: TRBD1; j_call: TRBJ2-7; cdr3_aa: CASSYPGQPPYEQYF; cdr3_nt: TGTGCCAGCAGTTACCCGGGACAGCCTCCCTACGAGCAGTACTTC
clone_size: -; v_call: TRBV5-6; d_call: -; j_call: TRBJ2-7; cdr3_aa: CASSSDTPYEQYF; cdr3_nt: TGTGCCAGCAGCTCGGACACCCCCTACGAGCAGTACTTC
clone_size: -; v_call: TRBV11-3; d_call: -; j_call: TRBJ1-3; cdr3_aa: CASSLQVLGSTGGNTIYF; cdr3_nt: TGTGCCAGCAGCTTACAAGTACTGGGTTCGACTGGTGGAAACACCATATATTTT
clone_size: -; v_call: TRBV15; d_call: -; j_call: TRBJ1-1; cdr3_aa: CATSPWVNTEAFF; cdr3_nt: TGTGCCACCTCGCCTTGGGTGAACACTGAAGCTTTCTTT
clone_size: -; v_call: TRBV6-1; d_call: -; j_call: TRBJ1-1; cdr3_aa: CASSEFRIAEAFF; cdr3_nt: TGTGCCAGCAGTGAATTCCGGATCGCTGAAGCTTTCTTT
clone_size: -; v_call: TRBV5-4; d_call: -; j_call: TRBJ1-3; cdr3_aa: CASSFTGNSGNTIYF; cdr3_nt: TGTGCCAGCAGCTTTACGGGGAACTCTGGAAACACCATATATTTT
clone_size: -; v_call: TRBV6-5; d_call: TRBD2; j_call: TRBJ2-5; cdr3_aa: CASTPLAGGMETQYF; cdr3_nt: TGTGCCAGCACTCCACTAGCGGGGGGGATGGAGACCCAGTACTTC
clone_size: -; v_call: TRBV2; d_call: -; j_call: TRBJ1-6; cdr3_aa: CASRVYGGNSPLHF; cdr3_nt: TGTGCCAGCAGGGTTTATGGCGGGAACTCACCCCTCCACTTT
clone_size: -; v_call: TRBV6-5; d_call: -; j_call: TRBJ1-2; cdr3_aa: CASRNPGELNYGYTF; cdr3_nt: TGTGCCAGCAGGAACCCCGGCGAACTTAACTATGGCTACACCTTC
clone_size: -; v_call: TRBV19; d_call: TRBD1; j_call: TRBJ2-7; cdr3_aa: CASSQFGTAYEQYF; cdr3_nt: TGTGCCAGTAGCCAATTCGGGACAGCCTACGAGCAGTACTTC
clone_size: -; v_call: TRBV7-9; d_call: -; j_call: TRBJ1-2; cdr3_aa: CASSSGNYGYTF; cdr3_nt: TGTGCCAGCAGCTCCGGGAACTATGGCTACACCTTC
clone_size: once; v_call: TRBV5-1; d_call: -; j_call: TRBJ1-2; cdr3_aa: CASRSTGFGYTF; cdr3_nt: TGCGCCAGCAGGTCTACAGGGTTTGGCTACACCTTC
clone_size: -; v_call: TRBV12-5; d_call: -; j_call: TRBJ1-1; cdr3_aa: CASGGPIHTEAFF; cdr3_nt: TGTGCTAGTGGTGGACCGATCCACACTGAAGCTTTCTTT
clone_size: -; v_call: TRBV5-4; d_call: TRBD1; j_call: TRBJ1-2; cdr3_aa: CASRPTPQGGYGYTF; cdr3_nt: TGTGCCAGCAGACCAACCCCGCAGGGGGGGTATGGCTACACCTTC
clone_size: -; v_call: TRBV5-1; d_call: -; j_call: TRBJ1-4; cdr3_aa: CASSFGPGSNEKLFF; cdr3_nt: TGCGCCAGCAGCTTTGGTCCAGGATCGAATGAAAAACTGTTTTTT
clone_size: few; v_call: TRBV4-2; d_call: -; j_call: TRBJ1-1; cdr3_aa: CASSQERNTEAFF; cdr3_nt: TGTGCCAGCAGCCAAGAGAGGAACACTGAAGCTTTCTTT
clone_size: once; v_call: TRBV18; d_call: TRBD2; j_call: TRBJ2-5; cdr3_aa: CASSPPGGETQYF; cdr3_nt: TGTGCCAGCTCACCACCGGGGGGGGAGACCCAGTACTTC
clone_size: -; v_call: TRBV11-2; d_call: -; j_call: TRBJ1-3; cdr3_aa: CASSLRGGAHSGNTIYF; cdr3_nt: TGTGCCAGCAGCTTAAGGGGGGGTGCTCACTCTGGAAACACCATATATTTT
clone_size: -; v_call: TRBV7-2; d_call: TRBD1; j_call: TRBJ2-1; cdr3_aa: CASSLADGQGAYNEQFF; cdr3_nt: TGTGCCAGCAGCTTAGCGGATGGACAGGGTGCGTACAATGAGCAGTTCTTC
clone_size: -; v_call: TRBV11-2; d_call: TRBD1; j_call: TRBJ1-1; cdr3_aa: CASSPTGGGTEAFF; cdr3_nt: TGTGCCAGCAGCCCAACAGGGGGAGGCACTGAAGCTTTCTTT
clone_size: -; v_call: TRBV5-4; d_call: -; j_call: TRBJ2-3; cdr3_aa: CASSSLGGTDTQYF; cdr3_nt: TGTGCCAGCAGTTCACTTGGGGGCACAGATACGCAGTATTTT
clone_size: -; v_call: TRBV9; d_call: TRBD1; j_call: TRBJ1-3; cdr3_aa: CASSPGQASSGNTIYF; cdr3_nt: TGTGCCAGCAGCCCCGGACAGGCCTCCTCTGGAAACACCATATATTTT